These 16 T cell receptor beta chains came from one sample sequenced in a study of tumor-infiltrating lymphocytes in primary liver carcinoma. Researchers generated TCR beta cDNA from 500 to 600 ng of total RNA, relying on a constant-region primer. A slightly modified ARM-PCR protocol with three nested multiplex PCR rounds produced these TCR beta libraries. Use of TRBV1-TRBV30 forward primers with a C-beta reverse primer characterized the first two PCR rounds, which lasted around 9 cycles each. TCRdb used MiXCR to reprocess the multiplex PCR reads, holding one entry per CDR3 protein. The profile shows roughly 200,000 distinct CDR3 sequences, around four fifths of them singletons. Co-extraction of both nucleic acids (RNA and DNA) used roughly 18-32 mg of unsorted bulk tissue. The sequenced sample was tumor tissue from primary liver carcinoma. The source of these receptors is a man aged 40-50 years with primary liver carcinoma and hepatitis B virus infection.

As to this clonotype: An end of the junction does not agree with germline; a read error may underlie this. This sequence joins TRBV6-1 and TRBJ1-5; D call uncertain. Germline values: CDR1 MNHNS, CDR2 SASEGT. The CDR3 spans 16 residues. The CDR3 nucleotides read TGTGCCAGCAGAATAGACATGGATTATAGCAATCAGCCCCAGCAATTT. Protein: CASRIDMDYSNQPQQF.

In the case of this clonotype: The junction departs from germline at one end; a sequencing error may be responsible. This sequence joins TRBV11-1 and TRBJ1-1; D not resolved. The CDR3 has 15 amino acids. The V gene's germline CDR1 is SGHAT and CDR2 FQDESV (reference sequence). CDR3 bases: TGTGCCAGTAGCCCGCGAGAGGGTCGGAATACTGAAACTTTCTTT. Translated: CASSPREGRNTETFF.

A note on this clonotype: The junction shows a germline mismatch at one end, possibly a read error. V gene TRBV4-2 combines with J gene TRBJ2-7; tentative D call: TRBD2 (5 bases). CDR1 is LGHNA and CDR2 is YNFKEQ in the germline V gene. The CDR3 runs to 15 residues. The CDR3 loop reads CASSQDKTLVMAQYF. CDR3 DNA: TGCGCCAGCAGCCAAGATAAGACACTAGTCATGGCGCAGTACTTC.

This clonotype was seen many times. This CDR3 reads CASSFTGLATNEKLFF. In DNA, the CDR3 is TGTGCCAGCAGCTTTACAGGGCTTGCAACTAATGAAAAACTGTTTTTT. The chain links TRBV6-5 to TRBJ1-4; TRBD1 is a possible D gene (6 bases). This CDR3 spans 16 amino acids. Trimming cost V 6 bases and J 0 bases, with 14 bases left between them. CDR1 MNHEY and CDR2 SVGAGI come from the germline V gene.

This sequence joins TRBV4-3 and TRBJ1-2; D ambiguous. The V gene's germline CDR1 is LGHNA and CDR2 YSLEER. CDR3 length: 15 amino acids. Between the trimmed V and J ends, which lost 6 bases and 6 bases, there was a span of 20 bases. The CDR3 reads CASSQNTRVPHGYTF. DNA of the CDR3: TGCGCCAGCAGTCAAAATACGCGGGTGCCTCATGGCTACACCTTC.

Note on this clonotype: One end of the junction does not line up with germline, which may come from a read error. The rearrangement uses TRBV6-1 and TRBJ1-1; the D gene is possibly TRBD1 (6 bases). The CDR3 loop spans 13 amino acids. Germline V gives CDR1 MNHNS, CDR2 SASEGT. CDR3 region: CAISAQGSTEAFF. CDR3 nucleotide sequence: TGTGCCATCAGTGCACAGGGTAGTACTGAAGCTTTCTTT.

To note about this clonotype: Given a much more abundant clone one base away, this may be a read error. The chain employs TRBV28 and TRBJ1-2; D remains ambiguous. The V gene's germline CDR1 is MDHEN and CDR2 SYDVKM. This CDR3 is built from 11 residues. Deletions cut 6 bases from V and 8 bases from J, with 10 bases between. In DNA form, the CDR3 reads TGTGCCAGCAGCACTACTCGGGGCTACACCTTC. Protein sequence: CASSTTRGYTF.

Note on this clonotype: Germline is not matched at one junction end, which may reflect a read error. V and J are TRBV5-4 and TRBJ2-7; no clear D gene. There are 14 residues in the CDR3. The germline CDR1 and CDR2 sequences are SGHNT and YYREEE (reference sequence). The CDR3 here is CANSSNQEGNEQYF. CDR3 nucleotide sequence: TGTGCCAACAGCTCTAACCAAGAAGGGAACGAGCAATACTTC.

Remarks on this clonotype: This may come from a read error, since a much larger clone is one base off. This chain connects TRBV5-1 to TRBJ2-7; D is undetermined. This CDR3 is 12 amino acids long. Germline V gene data show CDR1 as SGHRS and CDR2 as YFSETQ. CDR3 sequence reads: CASSLGTHEHYF. CDR3 sequence (DNA): TGCGCCAGCAGCTTGGGGACCCACGAGCATTACTTC.

The V call is TRBV5-5, the J call TRBJ2-2; unclear D gene. The CDR3 spans 12 residues. Between the trimmed V and J ends, which lost 5 bases and 7 bases, there was a span of 9 bases. The germline gives CDR1 SGHKS, CDR2 YYEKEE (reference sequence). The CDR3 protein is CASRLHNGELFF. CDR3 nucleotides: TGTGCCAGCAGACTACACAACGGGGAGCTGTTTTTT.

A word on this clonotype: One end of the junction varies from germline; a read error may be responsible. The genes are TRBV11-1 and TRBJ2-7, with TRBD1 matching over 9 bases. Looked up from germline, CDR1 is SGHAT and CDR2 is FQDESV (reference sequence). This CDR3 spans 16 amino acids. Here the CDR3 reads CASTSGQGQGSYEQYF. The CDR3 DNA reads TGTGCCAGCACCTCTGGTCAGGGACAGGGTTCCTATGAGCAATACTTC.

The chain combines TRBV11-2 with TRBJ2-4; a weak D match, TRBD2 (6 bases). CDR1 and CDR2 from the germline V gene are SGHAT and FQNNGV. Trimming shortened V by 9 bases and J by 0 bases, and 15 bases separated the two germline ends. CDR3 length: 15 residues. The CDR3 DNA follows: TGTGCCAGTACCACTTCGGGAGTAGCCAAAAACATTCAGTACTTC. Protein sequence: CASTTSGVAKNIQYF.

Of note for this clonotype: One end of the junction is discordant with germline, which a read error may explain. The chain carries TRBV11-2 and TRBJ2-7; 9 bases match TRBD1. Germline V gene data show CDR1 as SGHAT and CDR2 as FQNNGV. This CDR3 comprises 15 residues. CDR3 sequence (DNA): TGTTCCGGCAGCTTACGATGGACAGGGGAAAACGAGCCGTACTTC. The encoded protein is CSGSLRWTGENEPYF.

This clonotype was counted a few times. A much larger clonotype is one base distant, so this may be a read error. The J gene is TRBJ2-1, the V gene TRBV12-3 or TRBV12-4; 12 bases fit TRBD2. The junction had 8 bases not matched to a gene; V was cut back by 3 bases and J by 8 bases. The CDR3 covers 16 residues. The CDR3, as DNA: TGTGCCAGCAGTTTTCGGACTAGCGGGATGGTCTATGAGCAGTTCTTC. It translates to CASSFRTSGMVYEQFF.

A remark on this clonotype: The germline gene is not matched at one end of the junction; a read error may be the cause. The chain has TRBV10-2 and TRBJ2-3; no definite D call. The length of the CDR3 is 11 residues. Per the germline V gene, CDR1 is WSHSY and CDR2 is SAAADI. Written as DNA, the CDR3 is TGCTCCAGCAGTCACACAAATACGCAGTATTTT. Translated, it gives CSSSHTNTQYF.

The rearrangement uses TRBV4-1 and TRBJ1-5; D is perhaps TRBD1 or TRBD2 (5 bases each). The tail of the sequence fits TRBJ2-3 better, so the J call may be wrong. CDR1 MGHRA and CDR2 YSYEKL come from the germline V gene. The CDR3 has 15 amino acids. In DNA, the CDR3 is TGCGCCAGCAGTCCCTTAGAGGGGAACAATCAGTCCCAGTATTTT. Translation gives CASSPLEGNNQSQYF.